This passage covers 13 T cell receptor beta chains from one sample sequenced in a study of blood T cell repertoires in COVID-19. Profiling relied on immunoSEQ multiplex PCR, and the TCRdb table lists in-frame clones only, not all of them. The repertoire holds fewer than 250,000 clones, with approximately 84% as singletons. Sequenced material: PBMCs or T cells enriched from blood (not recorded which). The origin of the receptors is a woman in her thirties who had recovered from COVID-19.

The chain carries TRBV4-1 and TRBJ1-6, with D perhaps TRBD1 (5 bases). Germline V gene data show CDR1 as MGHRA and CDR2 as YSYEKL. Trimming pared 5 bases from V and 7 bases from J, leaving 21 bases between. This CDR3 comprises 17 residues. The CDR3 loop is CASSAGRLVRKNSPLHF. As DNA, the CDR3 is TGCGCCAGCAGCGCGGGACGCCTGGTGAGGAAGAATTCACCCCTCCACTTT.

The chain has TRBV7-9 and TRBJ2-5; weak D call: TRBD1 (6 bases). CDR3 length: 15 amino acids. V lost 7 bases, J lost 5 bases, and 20 bases lay in between. From germline, CDR1 is SEHNR and CDR2 FQNEAQ (reference sequence). CDR3 loop: CASTLRDIDGETQYF. In DNA form, the CDR3 reads TGTGCCAGCACCCTAAGGGACATCGACGGGGAGACCCAGTACTTC.

V usage is TRBV30 and J usage is TRBJ1-2, with D possibly matching TRBD1 (5 bases). Germline loops: CDR1 GTSNPN, CDR2 SVGIG (reference sequence). The CDR3 extends over 13 amino acids. V lost 3 bases and J 6 bases, leaving 14 bases between the germline ends. The CDR3 DNA reads as TGTGCCTGGAGGGGCAGGGAAGTGGATGGCTACACCTTC. It yields the protein CAWRGREVDGYTF. Combining the CDR3 with reference TRBV30 and TRBJ1-2 gives the whole variable domain SQTIHQWPATLVQPVGSPLSLECTVEGTSNPNLYWYRQAAGRGLQLLFYSVGIGQISSEVPQNLSASRPQDRQFILSSKKLLLSDSGFYLCAWRGREVDGYTFGSGTRLTVV.

This sequence joins TRBV27 and TRBJ1-6, with 8 nucleotides matching TRBD1. V was pared by 6 bases and J by 1 base, with 5 bases of the junction left unmatched. Germline V gene lookup returns CDR1 MNHEY and CDR2 SMNVEV (reference sequence). The CDR3 contains 16 residues. This chain's CDR3 is CASSLYRGSYNSPLHF. The DNA of the CDR3 is TGTGCCAGCAGCCTCTACAGGGGGTCCTATAATTCACCCCTCCACTTT.

The chain links TRBV18 to TRBJ2-3; D is unclear. V was cut by 3 bases and J by 6 bases, with 4 bases left in between. This CDR3 has 11 amino acids. Looked up from germline, CDR1 is KGHSH and CDR2 is LQKENI. CDR3 sequence reads: CASSPGDTQYF. CDR3 nucleotides: TGTGCCAGCTCACCGGGCGATACGCAGTATTTT.

The rearrangement joins TRBV27 to TRBJ2-7; TRBD1 is a possible D gene (6 bases). From germline, CDR1 is MNHEY and CDR2 SMNVEV (reference sequence). This CDR3 is 18 amino acids long. The V end was cut by 3 bases, the J end by 2 bases, with 23 bases between. The CDR3 coding sequence is TGTGCCAGCAGTTTTTCCTGGCAGGGGATGGGCGATGCCTACGAGCAGTACTTC. It specifies CASSFSWQGMGDAYEQYF.

The V and J genes are TRBV5-1 and TRBJ2-3, with D possibly TRBD2 on 6 matching bases. Trimming removed 3 bases at V and 0 bases at J, with 14 bases between. In germline, CDR1 is SGHRS, CDR2 YFSETQ. CDR3 length: 16 amino acids. The chain's CDR3 is CASSWDFRKSTDTQYF. CDR3 in DNA: TGCGCCAGCAGCTGGGACTTCCGTAAGAGCACAGATACGCAGTATTTT.

The rearrangement joins TRBV5-4 to TRBJ1-2, with D perhaps matching TRBD1 (6 bases). Looked up from germline, CDR1 is SGHNT and CDR2 is YYREEE (reference sequence). V lost 4 bases and J lost 0, with 13 bases in between. The CDR3 is 15 residues long. The DNA of the CDR3 is TGTGCCAGCAGCCCTGGGGCAGGGGCTAACTATGGCTACACCTTC. Its protein is CASSPGAGANYGYTF.

CDR3 nucleotides: TGTGCCAGCAGCTTAGATCTTGGGGGGAATGAAAAACTGTTTTTT. This translates into CASSLDLGGNEKLFF. The chain employs TRBV11-2 and TRBJ1-4, with a tentative D call TRBD1 (5 bases). The length of the CDR3 is 15 residues. V lost 0 bases and J 5 bases, leaving 10 bases between the germline ends. Germline CDR1 and CDR2: SGHAT and FQNNGV.

V usage is TRBV5-6 and J usage is TRBJ2-3; D perhaps matches TRBD2 (7 bases). Germline V lookup: CDR1 SGHDT, CDR2 YYEEEE. The V and J ends lost 1 base and 1 base respectively, with 13 bases between them. CDR3 length: 16 amino acids. The CDR3, as DNA: TGTGCCAGCAGCTTGTCGGCGGGGGCCGGCACAGATACGCAGTATTTT. Protein: CASSLSAGAGTDTQYF.

The CDR3 coding sequence is TGTGCCAGTAAAGGGGCTAGCGGGACTACCGGGGAGCTGTTTTTT. It encodes CASKGASGTTGELFF. The rearrangement links TRBV19 to TRBJ2-2; TRBD2 matches at 9 bases. V shed 7 bases and J 5 bases; nucleotides not matched to a gene: 8. Germline-derived CDR1 and CDR2 are LNHDA and SQIVND (reference sequence). The CDR3 is 15 residues long.

The rearrangement links TRBV5-1 to TRBJ2-3; D may be TRBD1 (5 bases). The V gene lost 0 bases and the J gene lost 2 bases, with 7 bases spanning the gap. CDR1 and CDR2 (germline): SGHRS, YFSETQ. CDR3 length: 14 residues. CDR3 sequence: CASSLGQNTDTQYF. In nucleotides, the CDR3 is TGCGCCAGCAGCTTGGGACAGAACACAGATACGCAGTATTTT.

The V call is TRBV3-1 (or the pseudogene TRBV3-2), the J call TRBJ1-6, with 10 bases fitting TRBD1. Germline CDR1 is LGHDT and CDR2 is YNNKEL (reference sequence). This CDR3 is 14 amino acids long. The V and J ends lost 6 bases and 7 bases, in that order; junction bases with no gene match: 3. CDR3 sequence: CASRAGQGNSPLHF. For the CDR3, the DNA is TGTGCCAGCAGGGCGGGACAGGGGAATTCACCCCTCCACTTT.